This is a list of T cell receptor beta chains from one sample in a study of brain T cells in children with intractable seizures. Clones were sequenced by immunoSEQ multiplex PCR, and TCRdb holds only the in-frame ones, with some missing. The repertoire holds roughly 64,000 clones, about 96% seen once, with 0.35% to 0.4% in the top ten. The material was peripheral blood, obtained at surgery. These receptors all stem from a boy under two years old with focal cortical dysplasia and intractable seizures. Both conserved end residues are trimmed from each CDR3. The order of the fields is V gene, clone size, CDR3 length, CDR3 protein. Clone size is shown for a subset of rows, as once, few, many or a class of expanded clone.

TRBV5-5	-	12	ASSFRTPGSPLH
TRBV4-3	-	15	ASSQEIAGGPEGIQY
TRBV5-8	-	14	ASSLLMGPPTDTQY
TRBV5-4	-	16	ASSPSPLFPGLAETQY
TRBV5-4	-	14	ASSRDLSSGANVLT
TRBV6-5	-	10	ASSWTGETQY
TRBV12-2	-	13	ASRLDDRSSYEQY
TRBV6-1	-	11	ASSEQGRETQY
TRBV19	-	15	ASSIGLAGGYTGELF
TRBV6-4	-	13	ASSDPGTSTDTQY
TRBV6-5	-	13	ASSYSLAPPYEQY
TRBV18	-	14	ASSPEAGTANYGYT
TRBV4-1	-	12	ASSHPGEGDEQY
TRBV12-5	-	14	ASGLGPGGSGNTIY
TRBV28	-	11	ASRGGGHYEQY
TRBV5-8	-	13	ASSLLGFPPDTQY
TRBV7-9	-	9	ASSGHETQY
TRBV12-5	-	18	ASGFLPLGQGRRAGNTIY
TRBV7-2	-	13	ASSLVAGKDYEQY
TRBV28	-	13	ASSFYTKGGNTIY
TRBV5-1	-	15	ASSLHGLAGYQNEQF
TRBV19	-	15	ASSPRGGLAKIYEQY
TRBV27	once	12	ASSGQGVTDTQY
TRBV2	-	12	ASSIDISSYEQY
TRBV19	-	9	ASSIPGKLF
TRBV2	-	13	ASWLAGERGGELF
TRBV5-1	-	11	ASSLDRGETQY
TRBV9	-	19	ASSVRLGLASFQSSYNEQF
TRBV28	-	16	ASSFWVTYSGSTDTQY
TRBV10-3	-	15	AISESLGGQDSDTQY
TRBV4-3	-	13	ASSQEVAGKDGYT
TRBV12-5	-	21	ASGLVSPKVAGELGRNQETQY
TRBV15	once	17	ATSRDSRTSHSGANVLT
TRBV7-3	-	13	ASSLTGTLNNEQF
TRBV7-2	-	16	ASSLVGGTGGYDSPLH
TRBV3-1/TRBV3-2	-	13	ASSQLASTNTEAF
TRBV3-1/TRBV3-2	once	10	ASSRDSYEQY
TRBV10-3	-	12	AISAGVSTDTQY
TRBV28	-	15	ASRRPGQGTSGNTIY
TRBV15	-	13	ATSRDRGPGNTIY
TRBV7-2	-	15	ASSLVTTGQGRTEAF
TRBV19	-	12	ASSIGVGSYEQY
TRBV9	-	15	ASSVGRSGGPWGTQY
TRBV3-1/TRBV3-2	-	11	ASRPNSGNTIY
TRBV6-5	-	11	ASTKGANYGYT
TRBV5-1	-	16	ASSHPGLAGGFQETQY
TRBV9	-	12	ASSDEDHYNEQF
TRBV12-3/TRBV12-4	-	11	ASSFDREEGYT
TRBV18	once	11	ASSPPMYTEAF
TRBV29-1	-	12	SVAYGVTNEKLF
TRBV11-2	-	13	ASSDSRSGIYEQY
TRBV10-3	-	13	AISEYQGASYEQY
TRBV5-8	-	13	ASSLYRVVNTEAF
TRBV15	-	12	ATSRDQGGTEAF
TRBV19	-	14	ASSIRQGVITGELF
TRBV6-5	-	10	ASSSGDYGYT